These T cell receptor beta chains were read from a single sample in a study of response to subunit inactivated influenza vaccine. TCRdb itself ran the RT-PCR reads through MiXCR, one entry per CDR3 protein. The sample records fewer than 550,000 distinct CDR3 sequences, over 25% being singletons. This specimen consisted of CD4+ T cells sorted from PBMCs, obtained 5 to 6 days after vaccination. These receptors were obtained from a man between 50 and 59 years old who received an inactivated influenza vaccine. CDR3s include the opening cysteine and the closing phenylalanine or tryptophan. D genes are given only for firm matches. Only some rows state a clone size, as once, few, many or a class for expanded clones.

v_call	clone_size	j_call	d_call	cdr3_aa	cdr3_nt
TRBV9	.	TRBJ2-5	.	CASSQRSGETQYF	TGTGCCAGCAGCCAACGTAGTGGGGAGACCCAGTACTTC
TRBV5-1	many	TRBJ2-2	.	CASSLGRANTGELFF	TGCGCCAGCAGCTTGGGCAGGGCGAACACCGGGGAGCTGTTTTTT
TRBV7-6	.	TRBJ2-3	TRBD2	CASSQPLGGRALDTQYF	TGTGCCAGCAGCCAACCGCTGGGCGGGAGGGCGTTAGATACGCAGTATTTT
TRBV27	.	TRBJ1-6	TRBD1	CASQSGQYNSPLHF	TGTGCCAGCCAGTCGGGACAGTATAATTCACCCCTCCACTTT
TRBV28	.	TRBJ2-5	.	CASSLISGRETQYF	TGTGCCAGCAGTTTGATTAGCGGCCGAGAGACCCAGTACTTC
TRBV7-2	.	TRBJ1-6	.	CASSLVGGVTNSPLHF	TGTGCCAGCAGCTTAGTAGGCGGAGTAACAAATTCACCCCTCCACTTT
TRBV19	few	TRBJ2-3	TRBD1	CASSKPRTGAVSGTQYF	TGTGCCAGTAGTAAACCTCGGACAGGGGCGGTGAGCGGTACGCAGTATTTT
TRBV5-1	few	TRBJ2-1	.	CASSIQGHEQFF	TGCGCCAGCAGCATTCAGGGCCATGAGCAGTTCTTC
TRBV7-8	.	TRBJ2-1	TRBD1	CASSLYATRDRNNEQFF	TGTGCCAGCAGCTTATACGCCACCAGGGACAGGAACAATGAGCAGTTCTTC
TRBV6-1	.	TRBJ1-1	.	CASSPPGTRNTEAFF	TGTGCCAGCAGTCCCCCCGGGACAAGGAACACTGAAGCTTTCTTT
TRBV20-1	.	TRBJ1-1	TRBD1	CSALNTGGAKVNTEAFF	TGCAGTGCTTTAAATACAGGGGGCGCAAAGGTAAACACTGAAGCTTTCTTT
TRBV5-1	few	TRBJ1-1	.	CASSLEPRNTEAFF	TGCGCCAGCAGCTTGGAACCTCGGAACACTGAAGCTTTCTTT
TRBV20-1	.	TRBJ2-7	TRBD1	CSGGTGSLRNEQYF	TGCAGTGGAGGGACAGGCTCGCTAAGAAATGAGCAGTACTTC
TRBV29-1	.	TRBJ1-2	.	CSVYNSYGYTF	TGCAGCGTTTACAATAGCTATGGCTACACCTTC
TRBV20-1	.	TRBJ1-1	.	CSARQGFRNTEAFF	TGCAGTGCTCGCCAAGGGTTCAGGAACACTGAAGCTTTCTTT
TRBV7-2	.	TRBJ2-5	.	CASSLSSQARETQYF	TGTGCCAGCAGCCTATCAAGCCAGGCCCGGGAGACCCAGTACTTC
TRBV20-1	.	TRBJ1-4	.	CSARTGNEKLFF	TGCAGTGCTAGGACGGGTAATGAAAAACTGTTTTTT
TRBV24-1	many	TRBJ2-1	.	CATSDPGGEEQFF	TGTGCCACCAGCGATCCAGGGGGGGAGGAGCAGTTCTTC
TRBV20-1	.	TRBJ2-1	.	CSARDSPHEQFF	TGCAGTGCTAGAGATTCCCCCCATGAGCAGTTCTTC
TRBV20-1	.	TRBJ2-3	.	CSARWDGMTDTQYF	TGCAGTGCTAGATGGGACGGGATGACAGATACGCAGTATTTT
TRBV5-5	.	TRBJ2-1	TRBD2	CASSPAGLVTYNEQFF	TGTGCCAGCAGCCCCGCGGGACTAGTAACCTACAATGAGCAGTTCTTC
TRBV29-1	few	TRBJ2-3	.	CSVRDLRTDTQYF	TGCAGCGTACGGGACCTTCGCACAGATACGCAGTATTTT
TRBV7-3	few	TRBJ1-2	TRBD1	CASSHRTGGIDYGYTF	TGTGCCAGCAGCCATCGGACAGGGGGCATCGACTATGGCTACACCTTC
TRBV20-1	few	TRBJ2-7	.	CSARPDVGYEQYF	TGCAGTGCTAGACCGGACGTAGGATACGAGCAGTACTTC
TRBV9	.	TRBJ2-7	.	CTSSVTVSSYEQYF	TGTACCAGCAGCGTAACTGTTAGCTCCTACGAGCAGTACTTC
TRBV10-3	few	TRBJ1-1	TRBD1	CAISEGRGQLRNTEAFF	TGTGCCATCAGTGAGGGCAGGGGGCAACTCCGAAACACTGAAGCTTTCTTT
TRBV20-1	.	TRBJ2-7	.	CSASIGQGYEQYF	TGCAGTGCTAGTATAGGCCAGGGCTACGAGCAGTACTTC
TRBV4-2	.	TRBJ1-6	TRBD1	CASSHTRGHNNSPLHF	TGTGCCAGCAGCCACACAAGGGGGCACAATAATTCACCCCTCCACTTT
TRBV7-2	few	TRBJ2-5	.	CASSLEGVGTQYF	TGTGCCAGCAGCTTAGAGGGGGTAGGGACCCAGTACTTC
TRBV12-3/TRBV12-4	few	TRBJ2-7	.	CASSFNGNEQYF	TGTGCCAGCAGTTTTAATGGCAACGAGCAGTACTTC
TRBV5-1	many	TRBJ2-7	.	CASSYLSEQYF	TGCGCCAGCAGCTATTTATCCGAGCAGTACTTC
TRBV20-1	.	TRBJ2-5	.	CSAGPPSWETQYF	TGCAGTGCTGGCCCCCCAAGCTGGGAGACCCAGTACTTC
TRBV6-5	few	TRBJ2-1	.	CASSYPSRGRYNEQFF	TGTGCCAGCAGTTACCCCTCACGGGGGCGATACAATGAGCAGTTCTTC
TRBV20-1	few	TRBJ2-7	TRBD2	CSARRTSGRNEQYF	TGCAGTGCTCGACGGACTAGCGGGAGGAACGAGCAGTACTTC
TRBV5-6	.	TRBJ2-7	.	CASSFPHSYEQYF	TGTGCCAGCAGCTTTCCTCACTCCTACGAGCAGTACTTC
TRBV7-8	.	TRBJ1-6	TRBD1	CASSSRQGAGNSPLHF	TGTGCCAGCAGCTCGAGGCAGGGGGCAGGGAATTCACCCCTCCACTTT
TRBV12-3/TRBV12-4	.	TRBJ2-1	.	CASSSGTSEQFF	TGTGCCAGCAGTTCCGGGACTTCTGAGCAGTTCTTC
TRBV19	.	TRBJ1-1	.	CASSIGGTVNTEAFF	TGTGCCAGTAGTATAGGCGGGACCGTGAACACTGAAGCTTTCTTT
TRBV20-1	few	TRBJ2-5	.	CSATPGGIPETQYF	TGCAGTGCTACACCCGGGGGAATTCCAGAGACCCAGTACTTC
TRBV5-1	.	TRBJ2-5	.	CASSYQAGRQETQYF	TGCGCCAGCAGCTACCAAGCGGGCCGTCAAGAGACCCAGTACTTC
TRBV6-1	.	TRBJ2-1	TRBD2	CASSPPGLVGEQFF	TGTGCCAGCAGTCCGCCGGGACTAGTTGGTGAGCAGTTCTTC
TRBV6-1	.	TRBJ2-2	.	CASSESRATGELFF	TGTGCCAGCAGTGAATCCAGGGCCACCGGGGAGCTGTTTTTT
TRBV7-2	.	TRBJ2-7	.	CASSGKTPSSYEQYF	TGTGCCAGCAGCGGAAAGACCCCGAGCTCCTACGAGCAGTACTTC
TRBV7-9	.	TRBJ2-3	.	CASSYPSTGHSTDTQYF	TGTGCCAGCAGCTACCCCTCGACAGGCCACAGCACAGATACGCAGTATTTT
TRBV7-8	few	TRBJ2-5	TRBD2	CASTTRGVASGGANF	TGTGCCAGCACCACTAGAGGAGTGGCTAGCGGGGGGGCAAACTTC
TRBV7-2	.	TRBJ1-4	.	CASSPDWGRGREKLFF	TGTGCCAGCAGCCCCGATTGGGGGCGCGGTCGGGAAAAACTGTTTTTT
TRBV7-2	.	TRBJ2-4	.	CASSLALAGADIQYF	TGTGCCAGCAGCTTAGCACTAGCTGGGGCGGACATTCAGTACTTC
TRBV11-2	.	TRBJ2-7	.	CASSQWRRDEQYF	TGTGCCAGCAGCCAGTGGAGGCGTGACGAGCAGTACTTC
TRBV20-1	.	TRBJ2-7	TRBD2	CSAAGLAGEQYF	TGCAGTGCCGCGGGACTAGCGGGCGAGCAGTACTTC
TRBV5-1	.	TRBJ2-2	TRBD1	CASSDGTGRGELFF	TGCGCCAGCAGCGACGGGACAGGGCGAGGGGAGCTGTTTTTT
TRBV12-3/TRBV12-4	few	TRBJ2-7	.	CASSRAPTPYEQYF	TGTGCCAGCAGCCGGGCTCCGACCCCCTACGAGCAGTACTTC
TRBV7-8	.	TRBJ2-5	.	CASSLGVRPETQYF	TGTGCCAGCAGCTTAGGGGTCCGACCAGAGACCCAGTACTTC
TRBV4-2	.	TRBJ2-7	TRBD1	CASSQDVGQGYGEQYF	TGTGCCAGCAGCCAAGACGTGGGACAGGGTTATGGCGAGCAGTACTTC